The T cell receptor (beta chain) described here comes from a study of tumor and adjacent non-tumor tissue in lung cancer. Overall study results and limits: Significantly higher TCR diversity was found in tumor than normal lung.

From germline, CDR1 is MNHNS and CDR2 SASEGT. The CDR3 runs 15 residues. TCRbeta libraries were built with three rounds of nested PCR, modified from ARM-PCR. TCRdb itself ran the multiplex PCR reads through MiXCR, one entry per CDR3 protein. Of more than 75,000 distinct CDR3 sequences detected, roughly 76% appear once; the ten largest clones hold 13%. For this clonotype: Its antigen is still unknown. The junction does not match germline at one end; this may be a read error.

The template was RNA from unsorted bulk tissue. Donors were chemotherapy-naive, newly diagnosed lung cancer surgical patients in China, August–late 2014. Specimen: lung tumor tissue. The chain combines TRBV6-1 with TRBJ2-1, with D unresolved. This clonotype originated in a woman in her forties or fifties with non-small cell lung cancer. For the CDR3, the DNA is TGTGCCAGCAATAAGATACGGGTTTCCTACAATGTGCAGTTCTTC. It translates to CASNKIRVSYNVQFF.